This TCR beta chain is from a study of vaccination and CD4 T cells after COVID-19. Study background: For each participant, vaccination comprised two doses of either the BNT162b2 or the mRNA-1273 vaccine. Post-vaccine sample collection happened at a median of approximately 77 days after dose two, ranging 14 to 241.

Treatment denoted: approximately 11-day PBMC culture with coronavirus spike peptide pools or control peptides (ViraFEST assay). Replacement of half the medium with fresh IL-2 medium took place on days 3 and 7. Whole-study results and caveats: For convalescent patients, 304 of the 307 vaccine-specific clones analyzed were classified as spike mono-reactive.

CDR1 SGHAT and CDR2 FQNNGV come from the germline V gene. The CDR3 contains 15 residues. Trimming left V 5 bases short and J 5 bases short, with 18 bases between. The Oncomine TCR Beta short-read assay was what sequenced the DNA obtained from cultured CD4+ T cells. MiXCR was run by TCRdb on the PCR reads, yielding one entry per CDR3 protein. This sample has some 19,000 distinct CDR3 sequences; around 45% occur once, and the top ten carry roughly an eighth. Comment on this clonotype: No antigen is known for it.

The source is a human donor who had recovered from COVID-19. The sample comprised CD4+ T cells from blood, cultured in vitro. The rearrangement joins TRBV11-2 to TRBJ2-5; D remains ambiguous. The CDR3, as DNA: TGTGCCAGCAGCATAGCAGGTTTTCCCCGGGAGACCCAGTACTTC. The encoded protein is CASSIAGFPRETQYF. The variable domain in full, with the rest retrieved from reference TRBV11-2 and TRBJ2-5, is EAGVAQSPRYKIIEKRQSVAFWCNPISGHATLYWYQQILGQGPKLLIQFQNNGVVDDSQLPKDRFSAERLKGVDSTLKIQPAKLEDSAVYLCASSIAGFPRETQYFGPGTRLLVL.